Below, 23 T cell receptor beta chains from the same sample are listed, as sequenced in a study of cytotoxic CD8 clonotypes in ibrutinib-treated CLL. Libraries were prepared by immunoSEQ multiplex PCR; TCRdb keeps only in-frame clonotypes and omits some of them. Of roughly 220,000 clones in the sample, about three quarters were seen once. Material: PBMCs, obtained after 12 months of ibrutinib treatment. The receptors were gathered from a human donor with chronic lymphocytic leukemia.

In this sample, this clone turned up a few times. V usage is TRBV7-2 and J usage is TRBJ2-2; TRBD2 matches at 14 bases. The CDR3 is made up of 16 amino acids. Germline V gene lookup returns CDR1 SGHTA and CDR2 FQGNSA. V gave up 7 bases and J gave up 2 bases; unmatched junction bases: 3. The CDR3 nucleotides are TGTGCCAGCAAGACTAGCGGGAGGGCTAACACCGGGGAGCTGTTTTTT. This translates into CASKTSGRANTGELFF.

This clone was observed a handful of times. J is TRBJ2-7 and V is TRBV7-9; TRBD1 aligns across 8 bases. Germline loops: CDR1 SEHNR, CDR2 FQNEAQ (reference sequence). The CDR3 has 13 residues. J lost 2 bases, V lost 4 bases, and 1 base had no gene match. DNA of the CDR3: TGTGCCAGCAGCTGGACAGGGACCTACGAGCAGTACTTC. Translation gives CASSWTGTYEQYF.

This chain links TRBV7-2 with TRBJ2-3, with D tentatively TRBD2 (6 bases). With 5 bases removed from V and 2 bases from J, the gap between germline ends came to 11 bases. This CDR3 comprises 14 residues. Germline V gene data show CDR1 as SGHTA and CDR2 as FQGNSA. The CDR3 loop reads CASSPGRDTDTQYF. The CDR3 coding sequence is TGTGCCAGCAGCCCGGGGCGGGACACAGATACGCAGTATTTT.

In this sample, this clone turned up a few times. Distinct nucleotide sequences in the sample also encode this CDR3. The chain couples TRBV4-3 to TRBJ1-1; D is uncertain. V was shortened by 0 bases and J by 3 bases, with 5 bases between the two germline ends. Germline lookup yields CDR1 LGHNA and CDR2 YSLEER. The CDR3 has 13 residues. CDR3 loop: CASSQDRDTEAFF. As DNA, the CDR3 is TGCGCCAGCAGCCAAGATCGGGACACTGAAGCTTTCTTT.

The gene calls are TRBV29-1 and TRBJ2-3; TRBD1 matches 9 bases. Trimming cost V 8 bases and J 6 bases; bases outside gene matches: 6. CDR3 size: 12 residues. Looked up from germline, CDR1 is SQVTM and CDR2 is ANQGSEA. The CDR3, as DNA: TGCAGCCTCCGGACAGGGGTTGATACGCAGTATTTT. It encodes CSLRTGVDTQYF.

This rearrangement joins TRBV15 to TRBJ2-2; 9 nucleotides line up with TRBD2. The CDR3 totals 17 residues. Germline CDR1 reads LNHNV; CDR2 reads YYDKDF (reference sequence). V was pared by 4 bases and J by 3 bases, with 9 bases of the junction left unmatched. The CDR3 spells CATSKPKTSGDTGELFF. CDR3 DNA: TGTGCCACCAGCAAGCCCAAGACTAGCGGAGACACCGGGGAGCTGTTTTTT. Full variable domain (remainder filled in from reference TRBV15 and TRBJ2-2): DAMVIQNPRYQVTQFGKPVTLSCSQTLNHNVMYWYQQKSSQAPKLLFHYYDKDFNNEADTPDNFQSRRPNTSFCFLDIRSPGLGDTAMYLCATSKPKTSGDTGELFFGEGSRLTVL.

This chain connects TRBV4-2 to TRBJ2-6; 7 bases are shared with TRBD1. The CDR3 covers 19 residues. J lost 0 bases, V lost 0 bases, and 8 bases had no gene match. Germline CDR1 and CDR2: LGHNA and YNFKEQ. In nucleotides, the CDR3 is TGTGCCAGCAGCCAAGAGGTCACAGGGGCCATCTCTGGGGCCAACGTCCTGACTTTC. Its translation is CASSQEVTGAISGANVLTF.

CDR3 loop: CASATQNSYEQYF. CDR3 DNA sequence: TGTGCCAGCGCTACACAAAACTCCTACGAGCAGTACTTC. This chain links TRBV18 with TRBJ2-7; D is undetermined. Germline V gene lookup returns CDR1 KGHSH and CDR2 LQKENI. The CDR3 consists of 13 residues. Trimming pared 8 bases from V and 0 bases from J, leaving 11 bases between.

This clone was recorded a few times. The CDR3 loop reads CACAIIGGNNQPQHF. CDR3 bases: TGTGCCTGCGCGATAATAGGGGGGAACAATCAGCCCCAGCATTTT. The gene calls are TRBV7-9 and TRBJ1-5; weak D call: TRBD1 (6 bases). The CDR3 has 15 residues. CDR1 is SEHNR, CDR2 FQNEAQ, per germline (reference sequence). The ends were cut back, 11 bases at V and 3 bases at J, with 20 bases in the middle.

There are a few counts of this clone. This chain links TRBV11-2 with TRBJ1-5, with no clear D. CDR1 and CDR2 from the germline V gene are SGHAT and FQNNGV. The V end lost 0 bases, the J end lost 0 bases, and 6 bases lay between the germline ends. The CDR3 is made up of 15 amino acids. The CDR3 nucleotides are TGTGCCAGCAGCTTAGAGGGGTATAGCAATCAGCCCCAGCATTTT. Its protein is CASSLEGYSNQPQHF. The variable domain in full, completed from reference TRBV11-2 and TRBJ1-5, reads EAGVAQSPRYKIIEKRQSVAFWCNPISGHATLYWYQQILGQGPKLLIQFQNNGVVDDSQLPKDRFSAERLKGVDSTLKIQPAKLEDSAVYLCASSLEGYSNQPQHFGDGTRLSIL.

The chain is built from TRBV9 and TRBJ1-2; tentative D call: TRBD1 (5 bases). CDR1 and CDR2 (germline): SGDLS, YYNGEE. CDR3 size: 16 residues. The V and J ends lost 0 bases and 7 bases respectively, with 19 bases between them. CDR3 sequence: CASSVDGSGTPGGYTF. The CDR3 nucleotides are TGTGCCAGCAGCGTAGATGGTTCCGGGACGCCTGGTGGCTACACCTTC.

This clone came up a few times. J is TRBJ1-4 and V is TRBV15, with D perhaps TRBD1 (5 bases). Trimming removed 0 bases from V and 8 bases from J, with 10 bases in between. The CDR3 runs 14 residues. The germline CDR1 and CDR2 sequences are LNHNV and YYDKDF (reference sequence). CDR3 residues: CATSRDRTLEKLFF. In DNA form, the CDR3 reads TGTGCCACCAGCAGAGATAGGACACTAGAAAAACTGTTTTTT.

This clone was found a few times. This chain uses TRBV6-5 with TRBJ2-3; 10 bases line up with TRBD1. This CDR3 comprises 14 residues. From germline, CDR1 is MNHEY and CDR2 SVGAGI. After removal of 6 bases from V and 5 bases from J, the junction contained 5 bases not matched to a gene. Here the CDR3 DNA reads TGTGCCAGCAGCAAGCGGACAGGGGGAGATACGCAGTATTTT. Translated, it gives CASSKRTGGDTQYF.

The chain links TRBV29-1 to TRBJ2-7, with 10 positions matching TRBD1. The length of the CDR3 is 14 residues. Per germline, CDR1 SQVTM and CDR2 ANQGSEA. V gave up 2 bases and J gave up 6 bases; unmatched junction bases: 7. CDR3 coding DNA: TGCAGCGTTGAAACCGGGACAGGGGCGCCCGAGCAGTACTTC. Translation gives CSVETGTGAPEQYF.

This CDR3 reads CAISDMYEQYF. The CDR3 DNA is TGTGCCATCAGTGATATGTACGAGCAGTACTTC. The chain combines TRBV10-3 with TRBJ2-7; D is undetermined. Trimming cost V 3 bases and J 4 bases, with 4 bases left between them. CDR3 length: 11 amino acids. Germline V lookup: CDR1 ENHRY, CDR2 SYGVKD.

J is TRBJ1-2 and V is TRBV29-1; D unresolved. Trimming removed 6 bases from V and 8 bases from J, with 19 bases in between. Germline V gene lookup returns CDR1 SQVTM and CDR2 ANQGSEA. The CDR3 has 13 residues. CDR3 in amino acids: CSVVRSSAEGYTF. CDR3 DNA: TGCAGCGTCGTAAGGTCGAGCGCCGAGGGCTACACCTTC.

This clone was counted at least ten times. The gene calls are TRBV19 and TRBJ1-5, with a tentative D call TRBD1 (6 bases). V dropped 10 bases and J dropped 0 bases, with 16 bases sitting between them. The CDR3 extends over 15 amino acids. The germline V gene has CDR1 LNHDA and CDR2 SQIVND (reference sequence). CDR3 sequence: CATLKDRLSNQPQHF. DNA for the CDR3: TGTGCCACCCTTAAGGACAGACTTAGCAATCAGCCCCAGCATTTT.

The gene calls are TRBV7-3 and TRBJ2-6, with TRBD1 as a possible D gene (5 bases). V lost 3 bases and J 4 bases, leaving 13 bases between the germline ends. The CDR3 covers 16 residues. The germline V gene has CDR1 SGHTA and CDR2 FQGTGA. CDR3: CASSFRQGTGANVLTF. The CDR3 nucleotides are TGTGCCAGCAGCTTTCGGCAGGGTACCGGGGCCAACGTCCTGACTTTC.

This sequence joins TRBV9 and TRBJ2-3, with D tentatively TRBD2 (6 bases). Looked up from germline, CDR1 is SGDLS and CDR2 is YYNGEE. The CDR3 consists of 15 residues. Trimming shortened V by 0 bases and J by 6 bases, and 14 bases separated the two germline ends. CDR3 in amino acids: CASSVEPGVGDTQYF. The CDR3 DNA reads as TGTGCCAGCAGCGTAGAACCGGGAGTAGGGGATACGCAGTATTTT.

V gene TRBV30 combines with J gene TRBJ2-1; maybe TRBD2 (5 bases). The CDR3 runs to 15 residues. Trimming stripped 0 bases from V and 5 bases from J, with 14 bases between. In germline, CDR1 is GTSNPN, CDR2 SVGIG (reference sequence). The CDR3 coding sequence is TGTGCCTGGAGTGTACCCCCGAGGGCCCACAATGAGCAGTTCTTC. Translated: CAWSVPPRAHNEQFF.

This clone was observed a handful of times. This chain connects TRBV5-5 to TRBJ1-4; D call uncertain. Germline-derived CDR1 and CDR2 are SGHKS and YYEKEE (reference sequence). Trimming took off 0 bases at V and 7 bases at J, with 7 bases between the two ends. The CDR3 runs 13 residues. CDR3 in amino acids: CASSLGAREKLFF. DNA for the CDR3: TGTGCCAGCAGCTTGGGGGCGCGTGAAAAACTGTTTTTT. The variable domain in full, with the rest retrieved from reference TRBV5-5 and TRBJ1-4, is DAGVTQSPTHLIKTRGQQVTLRCSPISGHKSVSWYQQVLGQGPQFIFQYYEKEERGRGNFPDRFSARQFPNYSSELNVNALLLGDSALYLCASSLGAREKLFFGSGTQLSVL.

J is TRBJ2-3 and V is TRBV10-2; a possible D gene is TRBD2 (5 bases). The CDR3 contains 13 residues. Trimming pared 6 bases from V and 4 bases from J, leaving 11 bases between. Germline-derived CDR1 and CDR2 are WSHSY and SAAADI. As DNA, the CDR3 is TGCGCCAGCAGGACGGGGTCGGCAGATACGCAGTATTTT. Its translation is CASRTGSADTQYF.

V usage is TRBV7-3 and J usage is TRBJ1-5, with D possibly matching TRBD1 (6 bases). CDR1 and CDR2 from the germline V gene are SGHTA and FQGTGA. The V end lost 5 bases, the J end lost 3 bases, and 11 bases lay between the germline ends. The CDR3 has 14 residues. CDR3 nucleotide sequence: TGTGCCAGCAGCCTCAGACAGGACAATCAGCCCCAGCATTTT. It codes for CASSLRQDNQPQHF.